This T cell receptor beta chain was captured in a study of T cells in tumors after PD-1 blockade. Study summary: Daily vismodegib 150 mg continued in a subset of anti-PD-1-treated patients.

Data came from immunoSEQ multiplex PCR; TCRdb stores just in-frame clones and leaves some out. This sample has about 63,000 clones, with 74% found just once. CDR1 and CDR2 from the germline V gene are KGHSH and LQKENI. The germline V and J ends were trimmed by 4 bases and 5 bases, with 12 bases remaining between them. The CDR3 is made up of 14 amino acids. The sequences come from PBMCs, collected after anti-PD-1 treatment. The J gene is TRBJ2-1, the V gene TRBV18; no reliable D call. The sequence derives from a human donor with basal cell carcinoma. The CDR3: CASSLSQSNNEQFF. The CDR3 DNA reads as TGTGCCAGCTCACTTTCTCAGAGTAACAATGAGCAGTTCTTC.